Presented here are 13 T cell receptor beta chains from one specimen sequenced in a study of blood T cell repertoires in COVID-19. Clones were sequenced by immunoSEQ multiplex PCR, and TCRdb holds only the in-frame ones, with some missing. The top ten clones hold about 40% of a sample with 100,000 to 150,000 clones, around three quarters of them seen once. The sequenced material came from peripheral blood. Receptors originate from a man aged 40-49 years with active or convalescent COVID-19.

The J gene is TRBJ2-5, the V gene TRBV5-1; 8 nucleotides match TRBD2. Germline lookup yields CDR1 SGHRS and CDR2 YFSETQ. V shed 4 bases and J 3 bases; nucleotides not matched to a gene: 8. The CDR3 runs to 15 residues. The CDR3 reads CASSANPGLEETQYF. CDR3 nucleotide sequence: TGCGCCAGCAGCGCAAATCCGGGACTAGAAGAGACCCAGTACTTC.

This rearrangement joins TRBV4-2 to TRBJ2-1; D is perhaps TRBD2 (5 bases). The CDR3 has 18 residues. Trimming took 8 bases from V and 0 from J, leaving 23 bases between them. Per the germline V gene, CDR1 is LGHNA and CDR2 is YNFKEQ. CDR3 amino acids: CASGPEVPGFSSYNEQFF. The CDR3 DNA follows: TGTGCCAGCGGACCGGAGGTCCCGGGGTTTAGCTCCTACAATGAGCAGTTCTTC.

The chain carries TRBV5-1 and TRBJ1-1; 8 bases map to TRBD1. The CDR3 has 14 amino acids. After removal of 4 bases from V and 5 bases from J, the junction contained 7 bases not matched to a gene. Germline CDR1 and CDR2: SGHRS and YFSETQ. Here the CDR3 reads CASSLGTGGTEAFF. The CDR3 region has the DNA TGCGCCAGCAGCCTAGGGACAGGAGGAACTGAAGCTTTCTTT. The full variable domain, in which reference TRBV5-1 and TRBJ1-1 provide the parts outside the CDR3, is KAGVTQTPRYLIKTRGQQVTLSCSPISGHRSVSWYQQTPGQGLQFLFEYFSETQRNKGNFPGRFSGRQFSNSRSEMNVSTLELGDSALYLCASSLGTGGTEAFFGQGTRLTVV.

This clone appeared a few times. The CDR3 region is CASSLEASGSFRSYEQYF. Here the CDR3 DNA reads TGCGCCAGCAGCTTGGAGGCTAGCGGGAGTTTCCGGTCCTACGAGCAGTACTTC. J is TRBJ2-7 and V is TRBV5-1; TRBD2 agrees at 10 bases. The CDR3 contains 18 residues. V gave up 0 bases and J gave up 1 base; unmatched junction bases: 10. Germline assignment: CDR1 SGHRS and CDR2 YFSETQ.

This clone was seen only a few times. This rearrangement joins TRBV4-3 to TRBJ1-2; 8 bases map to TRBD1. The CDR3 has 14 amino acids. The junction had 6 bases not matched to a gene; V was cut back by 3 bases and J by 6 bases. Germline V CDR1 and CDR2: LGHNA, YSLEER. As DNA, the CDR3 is TGCGCCAGCAGCCATACGACAGGGGACCATGGCTACACCTTC. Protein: CASSHTTGDHGYTF.

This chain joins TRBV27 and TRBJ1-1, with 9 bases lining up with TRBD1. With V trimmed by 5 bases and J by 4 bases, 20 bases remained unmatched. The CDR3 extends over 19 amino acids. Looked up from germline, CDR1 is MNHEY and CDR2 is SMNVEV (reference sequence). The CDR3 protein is CASSPGTGFGATKPTEAFF. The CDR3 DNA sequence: TGTGCCAGCAGTCCCGGGACAGGGTTCGGGGCCACAAAACCCACTGAAGCTTTCTTT.

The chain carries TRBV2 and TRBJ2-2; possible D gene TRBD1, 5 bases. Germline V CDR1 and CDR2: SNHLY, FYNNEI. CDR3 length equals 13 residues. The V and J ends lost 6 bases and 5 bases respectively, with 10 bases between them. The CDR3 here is CASSTTETGELFF. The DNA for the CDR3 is TGTGCCAGCAGCACGACAGAAACCGGGGAGCTGTTTTTT.

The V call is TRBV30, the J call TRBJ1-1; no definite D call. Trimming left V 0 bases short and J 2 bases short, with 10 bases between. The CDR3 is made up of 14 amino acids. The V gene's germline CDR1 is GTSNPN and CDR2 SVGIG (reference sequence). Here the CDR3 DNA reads TGTGCCTGGAGTGTAGTCCCGCGAAACACTGAAGCTTTCTTT. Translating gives CAWSVVPRNTEAFF.

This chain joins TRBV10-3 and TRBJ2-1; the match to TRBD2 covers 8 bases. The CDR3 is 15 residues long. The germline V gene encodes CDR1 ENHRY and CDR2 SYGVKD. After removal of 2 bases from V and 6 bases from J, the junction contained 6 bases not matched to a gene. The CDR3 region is CAISEGLAGGNEQFF. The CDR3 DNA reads TGTGCCATCAGTGAGGGACTAGCCGGTGGCAATGAGCAGTTCTTC.

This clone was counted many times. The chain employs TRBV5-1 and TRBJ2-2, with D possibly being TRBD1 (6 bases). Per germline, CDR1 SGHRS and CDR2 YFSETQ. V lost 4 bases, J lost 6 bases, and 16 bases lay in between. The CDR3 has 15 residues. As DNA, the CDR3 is TGCGCCAGCAGCACGGACAGATCGCTTCCCGGGGAGCTGTTTTTT. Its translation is CASSTDRSLPGELFF.

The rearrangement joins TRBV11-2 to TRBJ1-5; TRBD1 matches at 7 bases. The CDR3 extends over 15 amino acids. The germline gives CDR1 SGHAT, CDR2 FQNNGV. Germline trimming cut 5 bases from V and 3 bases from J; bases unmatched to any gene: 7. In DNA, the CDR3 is TGTGCCAGCAGCCTCAAAACAGGGGTCAATCAGCCCCAGCATTTT. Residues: CASSLKTGVNQPQHF.

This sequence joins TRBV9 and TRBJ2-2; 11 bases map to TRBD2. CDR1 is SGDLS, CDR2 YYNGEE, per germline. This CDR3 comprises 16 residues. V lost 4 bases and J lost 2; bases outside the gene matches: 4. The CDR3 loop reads CASSPLAGGNTGELFF. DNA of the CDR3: TGTGCCAGCAGCCCTCTAGCGGGGGGCAACACCGGGGAGCTGTTTTTT.

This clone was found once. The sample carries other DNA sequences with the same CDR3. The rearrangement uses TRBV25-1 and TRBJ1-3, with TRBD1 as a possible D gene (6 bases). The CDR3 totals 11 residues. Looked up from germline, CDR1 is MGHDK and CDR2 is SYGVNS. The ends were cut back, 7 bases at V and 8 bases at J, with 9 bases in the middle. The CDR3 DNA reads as TGTGCCAGCACCCCAGGGGACACCATATATTTT. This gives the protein CASTPGDTIYF.